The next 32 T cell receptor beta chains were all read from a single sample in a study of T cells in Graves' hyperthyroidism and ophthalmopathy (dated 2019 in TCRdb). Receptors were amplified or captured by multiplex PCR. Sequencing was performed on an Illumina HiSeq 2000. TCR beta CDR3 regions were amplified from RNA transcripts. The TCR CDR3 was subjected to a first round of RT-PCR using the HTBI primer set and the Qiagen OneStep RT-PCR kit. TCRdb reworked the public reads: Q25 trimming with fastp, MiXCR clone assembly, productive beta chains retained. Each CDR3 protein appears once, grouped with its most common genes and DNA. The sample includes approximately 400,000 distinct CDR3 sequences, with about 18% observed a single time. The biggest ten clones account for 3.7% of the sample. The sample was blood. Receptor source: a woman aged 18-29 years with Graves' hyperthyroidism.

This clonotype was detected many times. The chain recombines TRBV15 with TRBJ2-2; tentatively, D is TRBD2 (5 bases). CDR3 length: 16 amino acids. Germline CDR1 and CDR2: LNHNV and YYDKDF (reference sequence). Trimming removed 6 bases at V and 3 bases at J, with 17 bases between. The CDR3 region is CATSRGTGLDTGELFF. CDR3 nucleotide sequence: TGTGCCACCAGTCGGGGTACCGGACTTGACACCGGGGAGCTGTTTTTT.

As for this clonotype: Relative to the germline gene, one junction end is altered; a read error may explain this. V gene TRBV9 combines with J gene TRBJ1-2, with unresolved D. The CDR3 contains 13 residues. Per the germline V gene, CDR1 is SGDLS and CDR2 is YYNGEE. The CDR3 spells CASSALESYGYTF. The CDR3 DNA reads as TGTGCCAGCAGCGCACTGGAATCGTATGGTTACACCTTC.

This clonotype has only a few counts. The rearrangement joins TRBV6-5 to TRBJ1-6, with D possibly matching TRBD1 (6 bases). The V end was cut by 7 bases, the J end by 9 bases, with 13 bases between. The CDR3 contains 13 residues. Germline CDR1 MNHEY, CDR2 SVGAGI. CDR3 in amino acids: CASTRGEVSPLHF. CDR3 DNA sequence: TGTGCCAGCACTAGGGGGGAAGTTTCACCCCTCCACTTT.

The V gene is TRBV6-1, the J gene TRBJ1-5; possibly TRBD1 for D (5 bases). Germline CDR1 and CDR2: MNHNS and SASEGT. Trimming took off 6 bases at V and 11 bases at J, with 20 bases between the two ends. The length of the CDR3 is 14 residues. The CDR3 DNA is TGTGCCAGCAGCTGCGGGGGAATCAATCCGTCCCAGCATTTT. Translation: CASSCGGINPSQHF.

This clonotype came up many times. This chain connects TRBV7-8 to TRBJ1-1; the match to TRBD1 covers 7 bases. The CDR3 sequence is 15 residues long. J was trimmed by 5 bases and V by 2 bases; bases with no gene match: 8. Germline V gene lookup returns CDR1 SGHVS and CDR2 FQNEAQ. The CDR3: CASSLQTGDLTEAFF. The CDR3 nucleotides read TGTGCCAGCAGCTTACAAACAGGGGATCTGACTGAAGCTTTCTTT.

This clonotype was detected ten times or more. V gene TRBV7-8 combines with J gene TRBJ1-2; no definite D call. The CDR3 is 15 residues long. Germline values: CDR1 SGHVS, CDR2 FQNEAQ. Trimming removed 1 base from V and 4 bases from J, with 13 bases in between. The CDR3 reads CASSLDLGLGYGYTF. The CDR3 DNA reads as TGTGCCAGCAGCTTAGACTTAGGGTTGGGCTATGGCTACACCTTC. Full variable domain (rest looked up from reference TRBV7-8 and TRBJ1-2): GAGVSQSPRYKVAKRGQDVALRCDPISGHVSLFWYQQALGQGPEFLTYFQNEAQLDKSGLPSDRFFAERPEGSVSTLKIQRTQQEDSAVYLCASSLDLGLGYGYTFGSGTRLTVV.

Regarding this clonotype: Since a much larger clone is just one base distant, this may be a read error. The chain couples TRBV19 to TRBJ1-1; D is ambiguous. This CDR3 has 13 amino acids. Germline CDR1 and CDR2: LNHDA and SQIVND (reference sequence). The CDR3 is CASSIRQATEACF. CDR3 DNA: TGTGCCAGTAGTATAAGGCAGGCCACTGAAGCTTGCTTT.

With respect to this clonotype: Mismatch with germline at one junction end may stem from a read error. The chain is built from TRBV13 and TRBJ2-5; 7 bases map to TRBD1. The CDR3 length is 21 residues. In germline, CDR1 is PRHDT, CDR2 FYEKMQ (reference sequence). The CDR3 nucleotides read TGCGCCAGCAGCCAAGGGGAATTGGGATTCTTGGGACAGCAGGCGGAAGAGACCCAGTACTTC. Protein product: CASSQGELGFLGQQAEETQYF.

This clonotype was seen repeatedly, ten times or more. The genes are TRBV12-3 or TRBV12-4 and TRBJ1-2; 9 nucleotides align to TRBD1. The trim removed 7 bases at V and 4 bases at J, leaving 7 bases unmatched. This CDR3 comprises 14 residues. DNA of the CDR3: TGTGCCAGCATACCGGGACAGGGTGGCTATGGCTACACCTTC. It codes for CASIPGQGGYGYTF.

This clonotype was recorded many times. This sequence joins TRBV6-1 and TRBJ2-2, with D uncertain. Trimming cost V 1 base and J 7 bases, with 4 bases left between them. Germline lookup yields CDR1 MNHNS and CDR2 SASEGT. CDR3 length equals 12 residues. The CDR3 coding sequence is TGTGCCAGCAGTGAAGGGGGCGGGGAGCTGTTTTTT. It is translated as CASSEGGGELFF.

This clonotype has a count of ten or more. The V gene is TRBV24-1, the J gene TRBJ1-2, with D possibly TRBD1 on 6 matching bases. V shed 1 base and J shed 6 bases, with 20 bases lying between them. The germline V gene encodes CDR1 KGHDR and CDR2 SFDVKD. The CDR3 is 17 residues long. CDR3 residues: CATSDLPRDNPGNGYTF. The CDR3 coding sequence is TGTGCCACCAGTGATTTACCACGGGACAACCCCGGCAATGGCTACACCTTC.

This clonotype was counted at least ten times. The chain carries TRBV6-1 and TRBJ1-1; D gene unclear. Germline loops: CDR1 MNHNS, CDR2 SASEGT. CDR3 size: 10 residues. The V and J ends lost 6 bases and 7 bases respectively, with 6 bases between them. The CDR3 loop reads CASSLNEAFF. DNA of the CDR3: TGTGCCAGCAGCCTTAATGAAGCTTTCTTT.

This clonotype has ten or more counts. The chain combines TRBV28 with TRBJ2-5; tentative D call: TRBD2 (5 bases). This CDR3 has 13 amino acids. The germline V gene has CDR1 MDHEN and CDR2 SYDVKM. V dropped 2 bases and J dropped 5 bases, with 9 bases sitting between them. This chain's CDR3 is CASSLRGLETQYF. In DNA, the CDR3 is TGTGCCAGCAGTTTAAGAGGGTTGGAGACCCAGTACTTC.

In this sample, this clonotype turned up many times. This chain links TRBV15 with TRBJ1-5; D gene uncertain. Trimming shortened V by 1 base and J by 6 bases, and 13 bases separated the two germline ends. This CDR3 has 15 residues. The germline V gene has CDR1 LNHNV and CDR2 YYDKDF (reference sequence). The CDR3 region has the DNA TGTGCCACCAGCAGAGGGGTCGAGGTTATTCAGCCCCAGCATTTT. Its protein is CATSRGVEVIQPQHF.

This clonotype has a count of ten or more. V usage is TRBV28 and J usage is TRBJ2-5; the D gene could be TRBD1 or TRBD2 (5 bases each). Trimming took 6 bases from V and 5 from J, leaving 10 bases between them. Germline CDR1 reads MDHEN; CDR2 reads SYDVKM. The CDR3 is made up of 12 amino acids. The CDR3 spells CASSGARETQYF. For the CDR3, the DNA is TGTGCCAGCAGCGGGGCCCGGGAGACCCAGTACTTC.

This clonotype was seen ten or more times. This CDR3 is CASSLGSVASGNTIYF. CDR3 bases: TGCGCCAGCAGCTTGGGGAGCGTTGCCTCTGGAAACACCATATATTTT. The gene calls are TRBV5-1 and TRBJ1-3; no clear D. This CDR3 comprises 16 residues. Germline CDR1 reads SGHRS; CDR2 reads YFSETQ. V lost 0 bases to trimming and J lost 0 bases, with 10 bases between them.

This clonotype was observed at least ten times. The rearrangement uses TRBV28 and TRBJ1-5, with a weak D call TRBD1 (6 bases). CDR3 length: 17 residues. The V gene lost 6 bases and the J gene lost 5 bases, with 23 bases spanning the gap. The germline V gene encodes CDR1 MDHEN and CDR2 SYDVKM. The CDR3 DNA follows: TGTGCCAGCAGACCCTCGGGGGCGCGTGGGGGGGATCAGCCCCAGCATTTT. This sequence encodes CASRPSGARGGDQPQHF.

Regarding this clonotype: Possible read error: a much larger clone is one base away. As DNA, the CDR3 is TGTGCCACCAGCACTAAGGCGGGGGCCGGGCTATACGAGCAGTACTTC. Protein sequence: CATSTKAGAGLYEQYF. This rearrangement joins TRBV15 to TRBJ2-7; possibly TRBD2 for D (7 bases). Germline V gives CDR1 LNHNV, CDR2 YYDKDF (reference sequence). This CDR3 has 16 amino acids. The V and J ends lost 4 bases and 4 bases respectively, with 20 bases between them. Complete variable domain (other parts from reference TRBV15 and TRBJ2-7): DAMVIQNPRYQVTQFGKPVTLSCSQTLNHNVMYWYQQKSSQAPKLLFHYYDKDFNNEADTPDNFQSRRPNTSFCFLDIRSPGLGDTAMYLCATSTKAGAGLYEQYFGPGTRLTVT.

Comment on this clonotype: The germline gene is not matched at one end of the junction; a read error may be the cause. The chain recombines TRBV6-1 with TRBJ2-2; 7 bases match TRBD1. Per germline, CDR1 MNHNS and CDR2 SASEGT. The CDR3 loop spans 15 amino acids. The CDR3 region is CASREGGADTGELFF. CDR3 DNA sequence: TGTGCCAGCAGGGAAGGGGGCGCGGACACCGGGGAGCTGTTTTTT.

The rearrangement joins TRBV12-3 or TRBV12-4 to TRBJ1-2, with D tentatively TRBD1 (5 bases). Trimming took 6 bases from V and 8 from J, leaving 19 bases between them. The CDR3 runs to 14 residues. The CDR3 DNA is TGTGCCAGCAGCCCGGGGCGGGGTCTCGAGGGCTACACCTTC. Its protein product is CASSPGRGLEGYTF.

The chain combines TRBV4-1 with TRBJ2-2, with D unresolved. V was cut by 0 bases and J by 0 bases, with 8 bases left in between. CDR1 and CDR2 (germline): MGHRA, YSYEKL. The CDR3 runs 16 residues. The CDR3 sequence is CASSQEETSNTGELFF. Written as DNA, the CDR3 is TGCGCCAGCAGCCAAGAAGAGACTTCGAACACCGGGGAGCTGTTTTTT.

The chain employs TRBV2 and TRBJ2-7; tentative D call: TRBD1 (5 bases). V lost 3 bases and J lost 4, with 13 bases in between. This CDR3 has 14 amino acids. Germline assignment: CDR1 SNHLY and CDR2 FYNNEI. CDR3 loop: CASSDRADFYEQYF. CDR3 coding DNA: TGTGCCAGCAGTGACAGGGCTGATTTTTACGAGCAGTACTTC. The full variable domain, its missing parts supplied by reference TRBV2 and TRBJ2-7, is EPEVTQTPSHQVTQMGQEVILRCVPISNHLYFYWYRQILGQKVEFLVSFYNNEISEKSEIFDDQFSVERPDGSNFTLKIRSTKLEDSAMYFCASSDRADFYEQYFGPGTRLTVT.

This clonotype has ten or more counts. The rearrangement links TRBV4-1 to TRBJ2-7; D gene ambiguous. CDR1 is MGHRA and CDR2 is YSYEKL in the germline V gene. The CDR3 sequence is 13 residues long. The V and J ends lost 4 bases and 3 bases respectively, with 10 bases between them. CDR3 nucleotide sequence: TGCGCCAGCAGCCTGGCCCCGGGCTACGAGCAGTACTTC. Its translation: CASSLAPGYEQYF.

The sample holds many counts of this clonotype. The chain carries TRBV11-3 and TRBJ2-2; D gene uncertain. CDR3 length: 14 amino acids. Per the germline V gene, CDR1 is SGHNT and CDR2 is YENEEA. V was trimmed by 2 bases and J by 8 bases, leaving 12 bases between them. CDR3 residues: CASSLRHPTGELFF. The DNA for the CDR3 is TGTGCCAGCAGCTTAAGACATCCAACTGGGGAGCTGTTTTTT.

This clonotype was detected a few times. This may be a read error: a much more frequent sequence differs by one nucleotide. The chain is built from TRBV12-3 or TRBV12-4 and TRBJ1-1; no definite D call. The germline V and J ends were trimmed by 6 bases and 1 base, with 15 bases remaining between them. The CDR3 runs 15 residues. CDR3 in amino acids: CASRLQDLRNTEAFF. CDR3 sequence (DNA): TGTGCCAGCAGGCTCCAGGATCTTAGGAACACTGAAGCTTTCTTT.

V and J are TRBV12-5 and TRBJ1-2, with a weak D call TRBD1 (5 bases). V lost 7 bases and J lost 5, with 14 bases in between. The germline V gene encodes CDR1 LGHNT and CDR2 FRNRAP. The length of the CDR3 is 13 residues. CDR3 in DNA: TGTGCTAGTGCTAGGGACTCCAGTTATGGCTACACCTTC. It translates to CASARDSSYGYTF.

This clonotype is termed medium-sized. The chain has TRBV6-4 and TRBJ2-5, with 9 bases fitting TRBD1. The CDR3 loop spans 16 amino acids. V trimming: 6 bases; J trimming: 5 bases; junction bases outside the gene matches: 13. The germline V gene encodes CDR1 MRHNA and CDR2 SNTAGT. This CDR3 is CASSLTGGDPYETQYF. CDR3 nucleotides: TGTGCCAGCAGCCTTACAGGGGGCGACCCTTATGAGACCCAGTACTTC.

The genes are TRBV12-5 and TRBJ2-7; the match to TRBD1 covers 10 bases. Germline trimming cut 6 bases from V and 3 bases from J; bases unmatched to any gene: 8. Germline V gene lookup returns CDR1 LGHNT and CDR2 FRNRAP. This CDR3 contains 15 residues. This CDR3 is CASGPIGQGVYEQYF. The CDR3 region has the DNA TGTGCTAGTGGCCCTATAGGACAGGGGGTCTACGAGCAGTACTTC.

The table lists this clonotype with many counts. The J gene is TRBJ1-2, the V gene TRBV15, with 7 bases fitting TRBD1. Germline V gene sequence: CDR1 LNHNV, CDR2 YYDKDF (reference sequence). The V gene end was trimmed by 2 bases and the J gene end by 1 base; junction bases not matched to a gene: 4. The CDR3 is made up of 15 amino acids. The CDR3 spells CATSRTTGYNYGYTF. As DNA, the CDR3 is TGTGCCACCAGCAGAACGACAGGGTATAACTATGGCTACACCTTC.

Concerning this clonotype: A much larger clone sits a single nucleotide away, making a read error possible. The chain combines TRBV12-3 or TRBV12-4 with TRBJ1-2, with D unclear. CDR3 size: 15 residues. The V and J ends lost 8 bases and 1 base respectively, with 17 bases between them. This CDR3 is CASGKREAINYGYTF. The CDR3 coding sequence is TGTGCCAGCGGAAAAAGGGAAGCAATTAACTATGGCTACACCTTC.

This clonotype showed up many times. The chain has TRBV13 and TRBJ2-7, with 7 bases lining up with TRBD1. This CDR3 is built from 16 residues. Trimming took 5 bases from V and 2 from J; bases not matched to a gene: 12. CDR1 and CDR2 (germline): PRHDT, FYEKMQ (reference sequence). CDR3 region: CASSRPTPGGAYEQYF. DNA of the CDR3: TGTGCCAGCAGCCGACCTACGCCAGGGGGAGCCTACGAGCAGTACTTC.

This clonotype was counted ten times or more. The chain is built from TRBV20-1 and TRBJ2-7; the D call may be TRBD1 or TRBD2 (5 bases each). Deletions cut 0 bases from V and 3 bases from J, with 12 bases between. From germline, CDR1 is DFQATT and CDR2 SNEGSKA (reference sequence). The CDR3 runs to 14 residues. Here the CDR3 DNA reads TGCAGTGCTAGAGATGGGACGCACGACTACGAGCAGTACTTC. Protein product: CSARDGTHDYEQYF.